Listed below are T cell receptor beta chains from one sample, sequenced in a study of OX40 agonist ivuxolimab in advanced cancers. Repertoires were generated with immunoSEQ multiplex PCR, while TCRdb's copy carries only in-frame clones and drops some. The sample contains more than 65,000 clones, about 90% of which appear only once. Here the sequenced sample was CD4+ or CD8+ T cells sorted from blood, taken in a trial of the OX40 agonist ivuxolimab. The receptors stem from an adult with an advanced solid tumor such as melanoma, head and neck, liver or kidney cancer. Each CDR3 is given with its conserved first and last residue. Fields, in order: V gene, D gene, J gene, CDR3 DNA, CDR3 protein. The D gene is left open where the match is weak.

v_call: TRBV5-5
d_call: .
j_call: TRBJ2-1
cdr3_nt: TGTGCCAGCAGCCAGACAGGAGTAGGGGGGTACAATGAGCAGTTCTTC
cdr3_aa: CASSQTGVGGYNEQFF

v_call: TRBV27
d_call: .
j_call: TRBJ2-7
cdr3_nt: TGTGCCAGCAGTTTATCGAAAATCCCGGACACCTACGAGCAGTACTTC
cdr3_aa: CASSLSKIPDTYEQYF

v_call: TRBV5-1
d_call: TRBD1
j_call: TRBJ2-7
cdr3_nt: TGCGCCAGCAGCTTGGAGCGACAGGGGGCTTACTACGAGCAGTACTTC
cdr3_aa: CASSLERQGAYYEQYF

v_call: TRBV13
d_call: .
j_call: TRBJ1-5
cdr3_nt: TGTGCCAGCAGCTCCAGGTCTGAGCCGGGCAATCAGCCCCAGCATTTT
cdr3_aa: CASSSRSEPGNQPQHF

v_call: TRBV19
d_call: TRBD1
j_call: TRBJ2-1
cdr3_nt: TGTGCCAGCAACACGGGACAGGGGGCCGGGCAGTTCTTC
cdr3_aa: CASNTGQGAGQFF

v_call: TRBV4-3
d_call: TRBD1
j_call: TRBJ1-2
cdr3_nt: TGCGCCAGCAGCCAAATGGGACAGGGGAAAGGCTACACCTTC
cdr3_aa: CASSQMGQGKGYTF

v_call: TRBV10-3
d_call: .
j_call: TRBJ2-1
cdr3_nt: TGTGCCATCAGCCATGCCGGGACTCACAATGAGCAGTTCTTC
cdr3_aa: CAISHAGTHNEQFF

v_call: TRBV7-9
d_call: .
j_call: TRBJ1-1
cdr3_nt: TGTGCCAGCAGCTCGGCCCTGAACACTGAAGCTTTCTTT
cdr3_aa: CASSSALNTEAFF

v_call: TRBV13
d_call: .
j_call: TRBJ1-1
cdr3_nt: TGTGCCAGCAGCTTACGTAACCCGGACACTGAAGCTTTCTTT
cdr3_aa: CASSLRNPDTEAFF

v_call: TRBV19
d_call: .
j_call: TRBJ2-2
cdr3_nt: TGTGCCAGTGGATCGGGGCCCGGGGAGCTGTTTTTT
cdr3_aa: CASGSGPGELFF

v_call: TRBV15
d_call: TRBD1
j_call: TRBJ2-2
cdr3_nt: TGTGCCACCAGCAGCCCTACTCGCCCGGGACAGGGAAGTCCCGGGGAGCTGTTTTTT
cdr3_aa: CATSSPTRPGQGSPGELFF

v_call: TRBV7-9
d_call: TRBD2
j_call: TRBJ2-5
cdr3_nt: TGTGCCGGCCTACTAGCGGGGGGCGAGACCCAGTACTTC
cdr3_aa: CAGLLAGGETQYF

v_call: TRBV9
d_call: TRBD1
j_call: TRBJ2-7
cdr3_nt: TGTGCCAGCAGCGCGGGACAGGGCAGCCACGAGCAGTACTTC
cdr3_aa: CASSAGQGSHEQYF

v_call: TRBV14
d_call: .
j_call: TRBJ2-3
cdr3_nt: TGTGCCAGCAGCCAAGTTCAGGGATGGGCAGATACGCAGTATTTT
cdr3_aa: CASSQVQGWADTQYF

v_call: TRBV10-3
d_call: .
j_call: TRBJ1-3
cdr3_nt: TGTGCCATCAGTGAACTGTGGACAGATCCCTCTGGAAACACCATATATTTT
cdr3_aa: CAISELWTDPSGNTIYF

v_call: TRBV4-1
d_call: TRBD1
j_call: TRBJ1-1
cdr3_nt: TGCGCCAGCAGCCAGTCCGCGACAGGGCGAACTGAAGCTTTCTTT
cdr3_aa: CASSQSATGRTEAFF

v_call: TRBV4-1
d_call: TRBD1
j_call: TRBJ2-7
cdr3_nt: TGCGCCAGCAGCCAAGATTCAGGGGGCTTCTACGAGCAGTACTTC
cdr3_aa: CASSQDSGGFYEQYF

v_call: TRBV27
d_call: .
j_call: TRBJ2-2
cdr3_nt: TGTGCCAGCTCCCTGGGGGCGTGGTCCCCCGGGGAGCTGTTTTTT
cdr3_aa: CASSLGAWSPGELFF

v_call: TRBV27
d_call: TRBD2
j_call: TRBJ2-7
cdr3_nt: TGTGCCAGCAGTTTACCAGGGACTACCTTCTACGAGCAGTACTTC
cdr3_aa: CASSLPGTTFYEQYF

v_call: TRBV30
d_call: TRBD1
j_call: TRBJ1-2
cdr3_nt: TGTGCCTGGAGGGGTTTCTTGGACAGGGGGTCGCGGTTGATGCTCTCGGGTGGCTACACCTTC
cdr3_aa: CAWRGFLDRGSRLMLSGGYTF

v_call: TRBV9
d_call: .
j_call: TRBJ1-4
cdr3_nt: TGTGCCAGCAGCGGGGCCACGGGGCAGTCTGAAAAACTGTTTTTT
cdr3_aa: CASSGATGQSEKLFF

v_call: TRBV19
d_call: TRBD1
j_call: TRBJ1-1
cdr3_nt: TGTGCCAGTAGCGAACCCTACAGGGGTGAAACTGAAGCTTTCTTT
cdr3_aa: CASSEPYRGETEAFF